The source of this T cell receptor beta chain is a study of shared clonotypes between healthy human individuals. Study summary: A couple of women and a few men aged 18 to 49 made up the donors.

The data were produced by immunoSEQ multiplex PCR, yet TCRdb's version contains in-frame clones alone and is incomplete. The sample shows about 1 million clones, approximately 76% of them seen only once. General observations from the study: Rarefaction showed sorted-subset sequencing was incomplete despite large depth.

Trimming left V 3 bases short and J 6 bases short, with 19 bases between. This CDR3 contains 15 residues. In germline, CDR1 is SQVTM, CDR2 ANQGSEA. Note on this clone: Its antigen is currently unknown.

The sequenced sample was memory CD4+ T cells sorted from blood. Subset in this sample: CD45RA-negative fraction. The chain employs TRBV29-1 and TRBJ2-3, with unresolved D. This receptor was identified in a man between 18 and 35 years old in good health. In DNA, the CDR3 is TGCAGCGTTGAGGCAGGCTTCGCGGCTCGGGATACGCAGTATTTT. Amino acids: CSVEAGFAARDTQYF.